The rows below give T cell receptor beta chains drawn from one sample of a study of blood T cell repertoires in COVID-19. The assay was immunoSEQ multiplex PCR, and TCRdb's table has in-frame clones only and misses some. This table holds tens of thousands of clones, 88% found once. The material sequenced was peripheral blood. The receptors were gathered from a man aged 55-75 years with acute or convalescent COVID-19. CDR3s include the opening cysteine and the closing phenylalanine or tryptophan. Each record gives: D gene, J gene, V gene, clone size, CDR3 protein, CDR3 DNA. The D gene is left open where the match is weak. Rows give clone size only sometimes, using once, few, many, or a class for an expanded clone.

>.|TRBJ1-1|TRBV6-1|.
CASSDPRQVKAFF
TGTGCCAGCAGTGACCCGAGACAGGTTAAAGCTTTCTTT
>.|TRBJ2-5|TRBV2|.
CASSDRGYETQYF
TGTGCCAGCAGTGATCGGGGGTATGAGACCCAGTACTTC
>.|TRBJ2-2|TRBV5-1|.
CASRQGGTGELFF
TGCGCCAGCCGTCAGGGAGGAACCGGGGAGCTGTTTTTT
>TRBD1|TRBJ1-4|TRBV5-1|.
CASSPRDSGEKLFF
TGCGCCAGCAGCCCCCGGGACAGCGGGGAAAAACTGTTTTTT
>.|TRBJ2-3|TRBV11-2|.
CASSQGASGTDTQYF
TGTGCCAGCAGCCAAGGGGCTAGCGGCACAGATACGCAGTATTTT
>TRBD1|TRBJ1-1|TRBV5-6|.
CASSLPGQMNTEAFF
TGTGCCAGCAGCTTGCCGGGACAGATGAACACTGAAGCTTTCTTT
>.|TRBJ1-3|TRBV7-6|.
CASSPRQEPTSGNTIYF
TGTGCCAGCAGCCCCCGACAGGAGCCAACCTCTGGAAACACCATATATTTT
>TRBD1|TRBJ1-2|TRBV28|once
CASSQGGGYGYTF
TGTGCCAGCAGTCAAGGGGGCGGGTATGGCTACACCTTC
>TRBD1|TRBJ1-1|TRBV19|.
CASSFGQGNTEAFF
TGTGCCAGTAGTTTTGGACAGGGAAACACTGAAGCTTTCTTT
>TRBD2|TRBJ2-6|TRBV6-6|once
CASSRLAGGGANVLTF
TGTGCCAGCAGTAGACTAGCGGGAGGTGGGGCCAACGTCCTGACTTTC
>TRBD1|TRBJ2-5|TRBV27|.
CASSLSPDRGRGETQYF
TGTGCCAGCAGTTTATCCCCCGACAGGGGCCGAGGGGAGACCCAGTACTTC
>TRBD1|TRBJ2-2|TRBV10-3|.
CAIRPGQGNTGELFF
TGTGCCATCAGACCGGGACAGGGAAACACCGGGGAGCTGTTTTTT
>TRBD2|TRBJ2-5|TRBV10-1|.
CASSVAGAGTQYF
TGCGCCAGCAGTGTGGCGGGAGCGGGGACCCAGTACTTC
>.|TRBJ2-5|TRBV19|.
CASSIGPDPRETQYF
TGTGCCAGTAGTATTGGGCCAGATCCTCGGGAGACCCAGTACTTC
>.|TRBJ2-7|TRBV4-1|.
CASSQVLGEDEQYF
TGCGCCAGCAGCCAAGTTCTAGGGGAGGACGAGCAGTACTTC
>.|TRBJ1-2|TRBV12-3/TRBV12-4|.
CASNPPGRHGYTF
TGTGCCAGTAACCCCCCGGGGAGGCATGGCTACACCTTC
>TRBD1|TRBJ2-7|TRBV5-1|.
CASSLFGDRGPYEQYF
TGCGCCAGCAGCTTGTTTGGGGACAGGGGACCCTACGAGCAGTACTTC
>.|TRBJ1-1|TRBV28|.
CASSEVNTEAFF
TGTGCCAGCAGTGAGGTGAACACTGAAGCTTTCTTT
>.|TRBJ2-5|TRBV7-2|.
CASSPWGLAGQETQYF
TGTGCCAGCAGCCCTTGGGGGCTAGCAGGACAAGAGACCCAGTACTTC
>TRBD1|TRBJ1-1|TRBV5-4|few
CASSPGQGGTEAFF
TGTGCCAGCAGCCCGGGACAGGGAGGAACTGAAGCTTTCTTT
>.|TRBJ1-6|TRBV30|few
CAWSESHPPLHF
TGTGCCTGGAGCGAGAGCCACCCCCCCCTCCACTTT
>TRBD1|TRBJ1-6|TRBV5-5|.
CASSRGQGNSPLHF
TGTGCCAGCAGCCGGGGACAGGGGAATTCACCCCTCCACTTT
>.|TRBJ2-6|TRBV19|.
CASSIQGGSFLSGANVLTF
TGTGCCAGTAGTATACAAGGAGGGAGCTTCCTCTCTGGGGCCAACGTCCTGACTTTC
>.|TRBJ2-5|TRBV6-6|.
CASSYSNRRETQYF
TGTGCCAGCAGTTACTCGAACAGGAGAGAGACCCAGTACTTC
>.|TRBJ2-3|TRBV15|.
CATSRGATDTQYF
TGTGCCACCAGCAGAGGGGCCACAGATACGCAGTATTTT
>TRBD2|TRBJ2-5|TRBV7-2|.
CASSPKTREGETQYF
TGTGCCAGCAGCCCTAAAACGAGGGAGGGGGAGACCCAGTACTTC
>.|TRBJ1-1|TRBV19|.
CASSGSGVPTEAFF
TGTGCCAGTAGTGGGTCGGGGGTCCCCACTGAAGCTTTCTTT
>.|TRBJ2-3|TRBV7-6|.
CASSLGYMAGIGTDTQYF
TGTGCCAGCAGCTTGGGCTATATGGCAGGGATAGGTACAGATACGCAGTATTTT
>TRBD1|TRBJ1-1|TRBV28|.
CASRGLGQELNTEAFF
TGTGCCAGCCGCGGATTAGGACAGGAACTCAACACTGAAGCTTTCTTT
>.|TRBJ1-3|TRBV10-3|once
CAISESPGSGNTIYF
TGTGCCATCAGTGAGTCCCCAGGGTCTGGAAACACCATATATTTT
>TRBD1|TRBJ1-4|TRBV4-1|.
CASSLRTGTNEKLFF
TGCGCCAGCAGCCTTCGGACAGGGACTAATGAAAAACTGTTTTTT
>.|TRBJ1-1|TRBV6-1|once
CASSEVERGWAEAFF
TGTGCCAGCAGTGAAGTCGAGCGTGGTTGGGCTGAAGCTTTCTTT
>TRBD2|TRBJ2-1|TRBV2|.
CASSEPGTMRTYNEQFF
TGTGCCAGCAGTGAACCCGGGACTATGAGGACCTACAATGAGCAGTTCTTC
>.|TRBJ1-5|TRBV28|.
CASSWAGGNQPQHF
TGTGCCAGCAGTTGGGCAGGGGGCAATCAGCCCCAGCATTTT
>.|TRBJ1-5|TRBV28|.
CASSLGQPQHF
TGTGCCAGCAGCCTCGGGCAGCCCCAGCATTTT
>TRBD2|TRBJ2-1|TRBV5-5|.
CASSLVGLGNEQFF
TGTGCCAGCAGCTTGGTGGGACTAGGGAATGAGCAGTTCTTC
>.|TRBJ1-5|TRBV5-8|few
CASAAGGDWHQPQHF
TGTGCCAGCGCCGCGGGGGGGGATTGGCATCAGCCCCAGCATTTT
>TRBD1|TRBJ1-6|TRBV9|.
CASSSGTGLSYNSPLHF
TGTGCCAGCTCCTCCGGGACAGGGCTCTCCTATAATTCACCCCTCCACTTT
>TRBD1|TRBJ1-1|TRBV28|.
CASSWGERTGLNTEAFF
TGTGCCAGCAGTTGGGGAGAGAGGACAGGGTTGAACACTGAAGCTTTCTTT
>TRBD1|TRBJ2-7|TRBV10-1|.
CASSERDRDDYEQYF
TGCGCCAGCAGTGAGCGGGACAGGGATGATTACGAGCAGTACTTC
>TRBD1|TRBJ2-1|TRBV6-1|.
CASSEAVTGRNEQFF
TGTGCCAGCAGTGAAGCGGTGACAGGGCGGAATGAGCAGTTCTTC
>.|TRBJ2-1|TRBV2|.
CASREGEGHNEQFF
TGTGCCAGCCGAGAGGGGGAGGGCCACAATGAGCAGTTCTTC
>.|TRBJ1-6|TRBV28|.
CASLRQGSLVTPLHF
TGTGCCAGCCTACGCCAGGGTAGCTTAGTGACACCCCTCCACTTT
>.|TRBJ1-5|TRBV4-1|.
CASSQEGQYSNQPQHF
TGCGCCAGCAGCCAAGAAGGACAGTATAGCAATCAGCCCCAGCATTTT
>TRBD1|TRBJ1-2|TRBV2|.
CASRQGGYGYTF
TGTGCCAGCAGGCAGGGGGGTTATGGCTACACCTTC
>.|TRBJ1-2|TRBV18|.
CASSPLPGGYGYTF
TGTGCCAGCTCACCGCTGCCGGGGGGCTATGGCTACACCTTC
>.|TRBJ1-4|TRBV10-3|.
CAISEGRGNEKLFF
TGTGCCATCAGTGAGGGCAGGGGTAATGAAAAACTGTTTTTT
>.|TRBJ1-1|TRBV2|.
CASSAAGEGTEAFF
TGTGCCAGCAGTGCCGCAGGGGAAGGCACTGAAGCTTTCTTT
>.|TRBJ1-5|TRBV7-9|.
CASSHYSTNQPQHF
TGTGCCAGCAGCCATTATTCTACCAATCAGCCCCAGCATTTT
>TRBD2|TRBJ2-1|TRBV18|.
CASSPTSGSGEQFF
TGTGCCAGCTCACCGACTAGCGGGAGCGGTGAGCAGTTCTTC
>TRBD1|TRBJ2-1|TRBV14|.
CASSARDRGPGEQFF
TGTGCCAGCAGCGCCCGGGACAGGGGGCCAGGGGAGCAGTTCTTC
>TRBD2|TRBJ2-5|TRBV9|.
CASSGPGGETQYF
TGTGCCAGCAGCGGCCCCGGGGGGGAGACCCAGTACTTC
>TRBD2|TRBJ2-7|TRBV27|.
CASSLGGRWWYEQYF
TGTGCCAGCAGTTTGGGCGGGAGGTGGTGGTACGAGCAGTACTTC
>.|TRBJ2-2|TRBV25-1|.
CASSVEGTTGELFF
TGTGCCAGCAGTGTGGAGGGGACCACCGGGGAGCTGTTTTTT
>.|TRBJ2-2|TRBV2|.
CASSGGTNTGELFF
TGTGCCAGCAGCGGCGGGACCAACACCGGGGAGCTGTTTTTT
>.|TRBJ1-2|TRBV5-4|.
CASSLEGGRASYGYTF
TGTGCCAGCAGCCTGGAGGGTGGCAGGGCCTCCTATGGCTACACCTTC
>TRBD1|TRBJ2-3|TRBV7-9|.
CASSVGQVTDTQYF
TGTGCCAGCAGCGTCGGACAGGTCACAGATACGCAGTATTTT
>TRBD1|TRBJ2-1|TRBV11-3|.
CASSLRTGSYNEQFF
TGTGCCAGCAGCCTAAGGACAGGGAGTTACAATGAGCAGTTCTTC
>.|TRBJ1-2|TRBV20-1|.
CSASMRPTGTYGYTF
TGCAGTGCTAGTATGCGCCCGACAGGCACCTATGGCTACACCTTC
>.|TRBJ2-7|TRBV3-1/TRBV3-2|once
CASSLRSTYEQYF
TGTGCCAGCAGCCTGAGATCAACCTACGAGCAGTACTTC